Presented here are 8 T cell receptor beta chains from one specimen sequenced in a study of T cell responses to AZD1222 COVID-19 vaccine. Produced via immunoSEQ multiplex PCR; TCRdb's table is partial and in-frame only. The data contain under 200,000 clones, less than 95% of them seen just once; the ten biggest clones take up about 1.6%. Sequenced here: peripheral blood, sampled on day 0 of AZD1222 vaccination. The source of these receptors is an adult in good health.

The CDR3 DNA follows: TGTGCCAGCAGCTTACCCGGAGCTAACACCGGGGAGCTGTTTTTT. This gives the protein CASSLPGANTGELFF. The chain links TRBV7-9 to TRBJ2-2; D is uncertain. Per germline, CDR1 SEHNR and CDR2 FQNEAQ (reference sequence). Trimming took off 2 bases at V and 2 bases at J, with 9 bases between the two ends. The CDR3 extends over 15 amino acids.

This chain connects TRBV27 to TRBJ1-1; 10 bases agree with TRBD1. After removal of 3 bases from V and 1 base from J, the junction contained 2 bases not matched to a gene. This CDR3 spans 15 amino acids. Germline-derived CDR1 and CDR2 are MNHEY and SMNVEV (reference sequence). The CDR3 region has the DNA TGTGCCAGCAGTTTCTGGACAGGGGGGAACACTGAAGCTTTCTTT. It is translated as CASSFWTGGNTEAFF.

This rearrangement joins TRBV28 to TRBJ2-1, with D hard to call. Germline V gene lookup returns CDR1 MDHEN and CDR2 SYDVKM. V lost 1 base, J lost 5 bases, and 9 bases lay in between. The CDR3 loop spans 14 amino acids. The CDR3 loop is CASSLLASHNEQFF. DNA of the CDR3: TGTGCCAGCAGTTTATTGGCCAGCCACAATGAGCAGTTCTTC.

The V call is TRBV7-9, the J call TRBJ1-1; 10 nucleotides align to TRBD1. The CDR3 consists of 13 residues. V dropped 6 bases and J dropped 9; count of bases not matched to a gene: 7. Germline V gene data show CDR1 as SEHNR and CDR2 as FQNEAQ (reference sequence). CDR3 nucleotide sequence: TGTGCCAGCAGTATGGACAGGGGGGGTAAAGCTTTCTTT. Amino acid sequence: CASSMDRGGKAFF. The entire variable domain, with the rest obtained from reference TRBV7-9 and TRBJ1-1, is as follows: DTGVSQNPRHKITKRGQNVTFRCDPISEHNRLYWYRQTLGQGPEFLTYFQNEAQLEKSRLLSDRFSAERPKGSFSTLEIQRTEQGDSAMYLCASSMDRGGKAFFGQGTRLTVV.

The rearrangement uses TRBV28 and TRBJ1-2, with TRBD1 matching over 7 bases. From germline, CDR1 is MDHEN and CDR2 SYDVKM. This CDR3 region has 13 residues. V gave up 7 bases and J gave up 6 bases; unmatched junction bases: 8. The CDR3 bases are TGTGCCAGCACCCAGACAGGGCGAGATGGCTACACCTTC. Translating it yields CASTQTGRDGYTF.

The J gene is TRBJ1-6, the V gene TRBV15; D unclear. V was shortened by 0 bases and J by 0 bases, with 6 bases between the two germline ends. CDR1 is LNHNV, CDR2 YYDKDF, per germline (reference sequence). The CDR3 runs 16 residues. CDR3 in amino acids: CATSRDGSSYNSPLHF. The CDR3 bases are TGTGCCACCAGCAGAGACGGAAGCTCCTATAATTCACCCCTCCACTTT. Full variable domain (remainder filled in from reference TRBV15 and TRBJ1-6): DAMVIQNPRYQVTQFGKPVTLSCSQTLNHNVMYWYQQKSSQAPKLLFHYYDKDFNNEADTPDNFQSRRPNTSFCFLDIRSPGLGDTAMYLCATSRDGSSYNSPLHFGNGTRLTVT.

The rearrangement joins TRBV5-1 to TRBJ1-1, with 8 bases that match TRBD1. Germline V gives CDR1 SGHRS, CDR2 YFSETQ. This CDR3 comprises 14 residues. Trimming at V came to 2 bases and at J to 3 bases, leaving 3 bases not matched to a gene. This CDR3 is CASSLQGEYTEAFF. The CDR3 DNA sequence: TGCGCCAGCAGCTTACAGGGGGAGTACACTGAAGCTTTCTTT.

The CDR3 DNA sequence: TGTGCCAGCGAATTCACTAGCGGTAACAATGAGCAGTTCTTC. Its translation: CASEFTSGNNEQFF. The chain employs TRBV11-2 and TRBJ2-1; 8 bases match TRBD2. J lost 5 bases, V lost 8 bases, and 8 bases had no gene match. This CDR3 contains 14 residues. Germline V lookup: CDR1 SGHAT, CDR2 FQNNGV.